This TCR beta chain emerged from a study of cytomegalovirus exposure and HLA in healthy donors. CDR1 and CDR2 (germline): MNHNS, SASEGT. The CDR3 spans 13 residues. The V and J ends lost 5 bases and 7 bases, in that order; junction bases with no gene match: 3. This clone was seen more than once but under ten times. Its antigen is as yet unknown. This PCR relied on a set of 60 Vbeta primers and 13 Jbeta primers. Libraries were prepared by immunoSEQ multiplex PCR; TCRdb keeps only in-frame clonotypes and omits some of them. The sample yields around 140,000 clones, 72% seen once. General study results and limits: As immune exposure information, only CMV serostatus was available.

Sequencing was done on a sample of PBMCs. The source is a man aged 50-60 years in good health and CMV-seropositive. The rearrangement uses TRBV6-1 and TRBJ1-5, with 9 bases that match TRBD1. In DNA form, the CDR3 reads TGTGCCAGCAGTAGGGACAGGGTCCAGCCCCAGCATTTT. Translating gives CASSRDRVQPQHF.